This TCR beta chain was found in a study of cytomegalovirus exposure and HLA in healthy donors. This CDR3 comprises 14 residues. V was trimmed by 4 bases and J by 2 bases, leaving 12 bases between them. The germline CDR1 and CDR2 sequences are SGHRS and YFSETQ. On this clone: Its antigen is unknown.

PCR employed 60 Vbeta and 13 Jbeta primers. The assay was immunoSEQ multiplex PCR, and TCRdb's table has in-frame clones only and misses some. The sample holds under 150,000 clones; 81% are singletons and the top ten take about 0.74%. Study-wide findings and caveats: CMV antigen specificity of three CMV-associated chains was confirmed in vitro. Most of the CMV-associated TCR beta chains (in a later analysis) appeared to be HLA-restricted.

Although they were nominally healthy when sampled, donors likely had unrecorded immune exposures. The chain employs TRBV5-1 and TRBJ1-1, with a weak D call TRBD1 (6 bases). Sequenced material: PBMCs. The sequence came from a man aged 18 to 30 in good health and CMV-seronegative. DNA for the CDR3: TGCGCCAGCAGCGGAACAGGGTTCAACACTGAAGCTTTCTTT. This encodes CASSGTGFNTEAFF.